At least ten counts were recorded for the clone carrying this T cell receptor beta chain. Its antigen remains unidentified. The V end lost 8 bases, the J end lost 0 bases, and 17 bases lay between the germline ends. CDR1 and CDR2 from the germline V gene are SGHTA and FQGNSA. The CDR3 extends over 16 amino acids. This sample is part of a study of breast tumors, draining lymph nodes, adjacent tissues. Study findings and constraints: The lymph node origin of tumor T cells was framed as consistent with a hypothesis, not demonstrated. Compared with basal-like, luminal-like tumors shared significantly more repertoire with nontumor tissue. Findings are consistent with lymph node origin and intratumoral expansion of most tumor T cells. Compared with lymph nodes, tumors were less diverse; compared with nontumor tissue, more.

Samples came from axillary lymph nodes draining the breast cancer. One entry per CDR3 protein, called by TCRdb with MiXCR from the multiplex PCR reads. The sample has 83,000 or so distinct CDR3 sequences, about 20% seen once. This TCR was recovered from a female donor with breast cancer. Some clones in this sample may be carry-over from other donors' samples. What was sequenced was axillary lymph node tissue. J is TRBJ1-5 and V is TRBV7-2, with D tentatively TRBD1 (5 bases). The CDR3 DNA follows: TGTGCCAGCCAGGCGGCAGGGTTTGGTAGCAATCAGCCCCAGCATTTT. It is translated as CASQAAGFGSNQPQHF.